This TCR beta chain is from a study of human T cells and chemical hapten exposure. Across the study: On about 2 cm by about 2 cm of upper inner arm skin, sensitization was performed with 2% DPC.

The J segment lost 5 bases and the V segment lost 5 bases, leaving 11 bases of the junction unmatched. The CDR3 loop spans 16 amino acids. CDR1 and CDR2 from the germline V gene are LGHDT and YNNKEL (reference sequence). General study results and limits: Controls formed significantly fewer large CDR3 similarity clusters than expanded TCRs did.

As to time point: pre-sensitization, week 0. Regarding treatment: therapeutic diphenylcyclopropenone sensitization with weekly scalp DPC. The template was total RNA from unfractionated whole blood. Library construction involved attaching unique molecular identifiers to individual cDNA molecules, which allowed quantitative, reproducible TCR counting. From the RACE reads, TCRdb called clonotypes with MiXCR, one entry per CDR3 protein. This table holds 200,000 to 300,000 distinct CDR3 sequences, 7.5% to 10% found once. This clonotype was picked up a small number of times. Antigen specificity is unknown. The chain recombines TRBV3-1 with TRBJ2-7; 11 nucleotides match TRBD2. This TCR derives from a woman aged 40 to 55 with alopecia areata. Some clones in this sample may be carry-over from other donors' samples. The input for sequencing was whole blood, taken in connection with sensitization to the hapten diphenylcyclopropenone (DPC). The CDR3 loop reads CASSGTSGLETDEQYF. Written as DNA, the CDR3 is TGTGCCAGCAGCGGGACTAGCGGCCTCGAAACGGACGAGCAGTACTTC.